These 10 T cell receptor beta chains came from one sample sequenced in a study of memory CD4+ T cells and cytomegalovirus serostatus. Single viable CD3+CD4+CD8-CD45RO+ cells were sorted as the memory CD4+ T cells. The table came from immunoSEQ multiplex PCR; TCRdb's copy has only in-frame clones and leaves some out. The table includes fewer than 50,000 clones, about 82% detected once. The sequencing input was memory CD4+ T cells from blood. The receptors come from an adult in good health and CMV-seronegative.

The chain recombines TRBV27 with TRBJ2-5; tentatively, D is TRBD1 (6 bases). Trimming removed 6 bases at V and 1 base at J, with 9 bases between. The CDR3 loop spans 13 amino acids. Looked up from germline, CDR1 is MNHEY and CDR2 is SMNVEV (reference sequence). The chain's CDR3 is CASSQDSQETQYF. The CDR3 DNA reads TGTGCCAGCAGCCAGGACAGCCAAGAGACCCAGTACTTC.

This chain joins TRBV7-2 and TRBJ1-1; a weak D match, TRBD1 (6 bases). Between the trimmed V and J ends, which lost 4 bases and 5 bases, there was a span of 11 bases. This CDR3 comprises 13 residues. From germline, CDR1 is SGHTA and CDR2 FQGNSA. In nucleotides, the CDR3 is TGTGCCAGCAGCTCAACGACAGGTACTGAAGCTTTCTTT. It yields the protein CASSSTTGTEAFF. The variable domain in full, completed from reference TRBV7-2 and TRBJ1-1, reads GAGVSQSPSNKVTEKGKDVELRCDPISGHTALYWYRQSLGQGLEFLIYFQGNSAPDKSGLPSDRFSAERTGGSVSTLTIQRTQQEDSAVYLCASSSTTGTEAFFGQGTRLTVV.

This chain uses TRBV7-3 with TRBJ2-3; D ambiguous. CDR1 and CDR2 (germline): SGHTA, FQGTGA. V lost 8 bases, J lost 0 bases, and 9 bases lay in between. This CDR3 is built from 13 residues. The CDR3 sequence: CASSLGSTDTQYF. The DNA of the CDR3 is TGTGCCAGCTCCCTGGGGAGCACAGATACGCAGTATTTT.

This clone counts as medium-sized. In the same sample, other DNA sequences code for this CDR3. The gene calls are TRBV7-3 and TRBJ2-7; 13 bases align to TRBD2. The CDR3 is made up of 18 amino acids. Germline CDR1 is SGHTA and CDR2 is FQGTGA. The trim removed 5 bases at V and 4 bases at J, leaving 14 bases unmatched. CDR3 sequence reads: CASSPRTSGSGIWYEQYF. In DNA form, the CDR3 reads TGTGCCAGCAGCCCACGGACTAGCGGGAGTGGAATTTGGTACGAGCAGTACTTC.

The gene calls are TRBV5-1 and TRBJ2-2; D not resolved. V gave up 2 bases and J gave up 2 bases, with 10 bases separating them. The CDR3 totals 15 residues. Germline V gene data show CDR1 as SGHRS and CDR2 as YFSETQ. The DNA for the CDR3 is TGCGCCAGCAGCTTAGGCAACTCAAACACCGGGGAGCTGTTTTTT. This sequence encodes CASSLGNSNTGELFF.

The rearrangement joins TRBV1 to TRBJ2-1; the table names TRBD2, a call not compared with the DNA. TRBV1 is a pseudogene locus. The CDR3 is 22 residues long. CDR3 protein: CTSSHRPSSGRISSALVNEQFF. As DNA, the CDR3 is TGCACCAGCAGCCACCGACCGTCTAGCGGGAGAATTTCAAGCGCCTTAGTCAATGAGCAGTTCTTC.

V is TRBV10-3 and J is TRBJ2-7; 8 bases match TRBD1. V gave up 11 bases and J gave up 2 bases; unmatched junction bases: 8. CDR3 size: 13 residues. Germline assignment: CDR1 ENHRY and CDR2 SYGVKD. CDR3 loop: CAARTGSTYEQYF. The DNA of the CDR3 is TGTGCCGCCCGGACAGGGTCCACCTACGAGCAGTACTTC.

The gene calls are TRBV28 and TRBJ2-5; perhaps TRBD1 as D (5 bases). Germline V gives CDR1 MDHEN, CDR2 SYDVKM. This CDR3 comprises 14 residues. The germline V and J ends were trimmed by 8 bases and 7 bases, with 20 bases remaining between them. Here the CDR3 DNA reads TGTGCCAGCGCCGTTCCCAAACAGGCAAGGACCCAGTACTTC. It is translated as CASAVPKQARTQYF.

The V and J genes are TRBV5-6 and TRBJ2-6; possibly TRBD2 for D (5 bases). Trimming removed 4 bases at V and 2 bases at J, with 19 bases between. There are 18 residues in the CDR3. Germline V gene lookup returns CDR1 SGHDT and CDR2 YYEEEE. DNA for the CDR3: TGTGCCAGCAGCCCCACCGGAGGAGGTCTCGCTGGGGCCAACGTCCTGACTTTC. As protein: CASSPTGGGLAGANVLTF.

V and J are TRBV11-2 and TRBJ2-3; 10 bases align to TRBD2. V was clipped by 6 bases and J by 1 base; unmatched bases: 4. CDR3 length equals 15 residues. CDR1 and CDR2 (germline): SGHAT, FQNNGV. CDR3 DNA sequence: TGTGCCAGCAGTCCCCTAGCGGGGGGCACAGATACGCAGTATTTT. Translation: CASSPLAGGTDTQYF.